The rows below give T cell receptor beta chains drawn from one sample of a study. MiXCR, applied by TCRdb to the RT-PCR reads, yields one record per CDR3 protein. The sample holds about 700,000 distinct CDR3 sequences, 14% seen once. Sequencing was performed on memory CD4+ T cells from blood. The receptors were gathered from a female donor in good health, serving as a healthy control. CDR3s include the opening cysteine and the closing phenylalanine or tryptophan. The D gene is left open where the match is weak. Some rows mark clone size as missing; the rest say once, few, many or name a class of expanded clone.

cdr3_aa	cdr3_nt	v_call	j_call	d_call	clone_size
CASSLRSSGTYNEQFF	TGTGCCAGCAGCTTAAGGAGTAGCGGGACTTACAATGAGCAGTTCTTC	TRBV7-2	TRBJ2-1	TRBD2	many
CASSAARGRSYYGYTF	TGTGCCAGCAGTGCCGCCAGAGGACGGAGCTACTATGGCTACACCTTC	TRBV2	TRBJ1-2	-	-
CASSGDLTQGGYTF	TGTGCCAGCAGTGGCGACCTCACACAAGGGGGCTACACCTTC	TRBV2	TRBJ1-2	-	-
CASPLGAYSNQPQHF	TGTGCCAGCCCCCTCGGGGCGTATAGCAATCAGCCCCAGCATTTT	TRBV21-1	TRBJ1-5	-	-
CASSLDGGDTGELFF	TGCGCCAGCAGCCTGGATGGGGGCGATACCGGGGAGCTGTTTTTT	TRBV5-1	TRBJ2-2	-	few
CASSLVPGKNTEAFF	TGTGCCAGCAGTTTAGTTCCGGGGAAGAACACTGAAGCTTTCTTT	TRBV12-3/TRBV12-4	TRBJ1-1	-	many
CASSPGDRGNSPLHF	TGCGCCAGCAGCCCCGGAGACAGGGGGAATTCACCCCTCCACTTT	TRBV4-3	TRBJ1-6	TRBD1	many
CASSATSATDEQFF	TGCGCCAGCAGCGCGACTAGCGCGACGGATGAGCAGTTCTTC	TRBV5-1	TRBJ2-1	TRBD2	-
CASSRLQGQDLYGYTF	TGTGCCAGCAGCCGGCTCCAGGGACAGGACCTCTATGGCTACACCTTC	TRBV4-2	TRBJ1-2	TRBD1	-
CSVTGTSTDTQYF	TGCAGTGTTACCGGGACTAGCACAGATACGCAGTATTTT	TRBV20-1	TRBJ2-3	-	-
CASNQEEGYGYTF	TGTGCCAGCAACCAGGAGGAAGGGTACGGCTACACCTTC	TRBV12-3/TRBV12-4	TRBJ1-2	-	-
CASRRTGRDTEAFF	TGTGCCAGCAGGCGAACAGGGAGAGACACTGAAGCTTTCTTT	TRBV12-3/TRBV12-4	TRBJ1-1	-	-
CSAISGQPYNEQFF	TGCAGTGCTATTTCGGGACAGCCGTACAATGAGCAGTTCTTC	TRBV20-1	TRBJ2-1	TRBD1	many
CASSRNLGVYEQYF	TGCGCCAGCAGCAGGAATCTAGGGGTCTACGAGCAGTACTTC	TRBV5-1	TRBJ2-7	-	-
CASSLGGSFGEAFF	TGTGCCAGCAGTTTAGGAGGGAGTTTTGGTGAAGCTTTCTTT	TRBV12-3/TRBV12-4	TRBJ1-1	-	-
CASSLFYWREETQYF	TGCGCCAGCAGCTTGTTCTATTGGCGGGAAGAGACCCAGTACTTC	TRBV5-1	TRBJ2-5	-	few
CASSTVRAPHYEQYF	TGTGCCAGCAGTACAGTACGGGCGCCCCACTACGAGCAGTACTTC	TRBV6-5	TRBJ2-7	-	many
CASSQVRQRSRVGTRWDEQFF	TGCGCCAGCAGCCAAGTTCGGCAAAGAAGCAGAGTCGGAACTCGGTGGGATGAGCAGTTCTTC	TRBV4-1	TRBJ2-1	-	-
CASSQGSGGEQYF	TGTGCCAGCAGCCAAGGGTCGGGGGGCGAGCAGTACTTC	TRBV3-1	TRBJ2-7	TRBD2	-
CASSHGQGTGEQYF	TGCGCCAGCAGCCACGGACAGGGAACGGGCGAGCAGTACTTC	TRBV4-3	TRBJ2-7	TRBD1	-
CASRLTGTGGAEQYF	TGTGCCAGCAGACTAACCGGGACAGGGGGCGCCGAGCAGTACTTC	TRBV12-3/TRBV12-4	TRBJ2-7	TRBD1	many
CSASPGTPTQYF	TGCAGTGCTAGCCCCGGGACACCGACCCAGTACTTC	TRBV20-1	TRBJ2-5	-	few